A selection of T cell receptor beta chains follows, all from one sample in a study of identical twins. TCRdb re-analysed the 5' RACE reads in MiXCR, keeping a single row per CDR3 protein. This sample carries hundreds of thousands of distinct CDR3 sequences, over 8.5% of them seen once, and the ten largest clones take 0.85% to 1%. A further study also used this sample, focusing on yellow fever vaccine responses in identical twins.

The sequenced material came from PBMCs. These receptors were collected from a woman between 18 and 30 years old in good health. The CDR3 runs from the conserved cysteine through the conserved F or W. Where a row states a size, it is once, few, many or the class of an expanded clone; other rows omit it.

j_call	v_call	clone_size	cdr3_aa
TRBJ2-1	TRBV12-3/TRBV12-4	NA	CASSLASGGAKEQFF
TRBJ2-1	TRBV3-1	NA	CASSQDKPYNEQFF
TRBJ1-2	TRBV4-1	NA	CASSQGGQTFNGYTF
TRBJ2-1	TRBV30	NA	CAWSSMSAGGQFF
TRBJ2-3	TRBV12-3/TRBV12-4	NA	CANNTDPTDTQYF
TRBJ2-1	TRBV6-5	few	CASSYRAGTNEQFF
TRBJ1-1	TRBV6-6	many	CASSLPRNTEAFF
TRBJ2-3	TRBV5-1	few	CASSIYHSADTQYF
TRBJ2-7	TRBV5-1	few	CASSLGAQFEQYF
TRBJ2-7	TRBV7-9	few	CASSHRDRGSEQYF
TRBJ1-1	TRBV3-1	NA	CASSPTTLGTEAFF
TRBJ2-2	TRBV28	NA	CASTSGGELFF
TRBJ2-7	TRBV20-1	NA	CSARGPSQYEQYF
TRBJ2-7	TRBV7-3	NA	CASSLTGVPPYEQYF
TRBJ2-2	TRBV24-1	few	CATGESNTGELFF
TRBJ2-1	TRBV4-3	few	CASSQNYGTSSYNEQFF
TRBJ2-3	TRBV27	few	CASSLSASGGADTQYF
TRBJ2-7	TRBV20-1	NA	CSARAPGAYEQYF
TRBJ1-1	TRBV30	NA	CAWIQRSAFF
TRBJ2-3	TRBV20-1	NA	CSAIPSERGSTDTQYF
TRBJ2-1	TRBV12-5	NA	CASGSRFYNEQFF
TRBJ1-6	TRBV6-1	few	CASSGILNNSPLHF
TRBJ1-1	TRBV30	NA	CAWNVMGTEAFF
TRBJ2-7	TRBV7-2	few	CASSYGGLGTYEQYF
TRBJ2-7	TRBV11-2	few	CASSFLAGNRGGEQYF
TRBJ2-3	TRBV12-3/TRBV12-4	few	CASTSPPGLAGTDTQYF
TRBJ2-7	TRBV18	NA	CASSPPGQRERYEQYF
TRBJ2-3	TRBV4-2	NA	CASSQLASVDTQYF
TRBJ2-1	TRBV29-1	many	CSVSGYHHYNEQFF
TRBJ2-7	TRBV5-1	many	CASSISGTAAYEQYF
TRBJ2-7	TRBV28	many	CASRTPGAYEQYF
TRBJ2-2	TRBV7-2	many	CASSLDGLNTGELFF
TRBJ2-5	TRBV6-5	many	CASSWGTSGTETQYF
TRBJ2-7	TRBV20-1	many	CSASLRSDHTYEQYF